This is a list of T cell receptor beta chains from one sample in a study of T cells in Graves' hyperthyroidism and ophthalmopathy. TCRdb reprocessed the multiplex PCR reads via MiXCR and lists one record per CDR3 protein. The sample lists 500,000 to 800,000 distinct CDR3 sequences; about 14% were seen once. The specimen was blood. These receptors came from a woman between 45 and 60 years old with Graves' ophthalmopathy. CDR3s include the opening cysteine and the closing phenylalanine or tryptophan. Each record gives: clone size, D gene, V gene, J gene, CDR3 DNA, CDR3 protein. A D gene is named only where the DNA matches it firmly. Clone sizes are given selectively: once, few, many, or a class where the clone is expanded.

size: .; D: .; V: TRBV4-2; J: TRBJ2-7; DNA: TGTGCCAGCAGCCAACCGTCCTACAAGCAGTACTTC; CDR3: CASSQPSYKQYF
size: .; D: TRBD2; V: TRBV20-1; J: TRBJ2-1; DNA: TGCAGTGCTAGAGACAGGACTAGCGGGATCGAGCAGTTCTTC; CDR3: CSARDRTSGIEQFF
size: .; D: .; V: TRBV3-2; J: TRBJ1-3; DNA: TGTGCCAGCAGACTAAAGGGGATATCCGGAAACACCATATATTTT; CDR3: CASRLKGISGNTIYF
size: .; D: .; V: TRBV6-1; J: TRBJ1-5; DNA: TGTGCCAGCAGACGGGACTTCACCAATCAGCCCCAGCATTTT; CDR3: CASRRDFTNQPQHF
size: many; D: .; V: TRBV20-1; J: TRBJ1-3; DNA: TGCAGTGCTAGAGATAAGTTAGGGTTGGGACCTTCTGGAAACACCATATATTTT; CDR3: CSARDKLGLGPSGNTIYF
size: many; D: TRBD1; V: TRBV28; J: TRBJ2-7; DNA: TGTGCCAGCAGTGCCATCCGGGACAGGGGGCTCTACGAGCAGTACTTC; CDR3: CASSAIRDRGLYEQYF
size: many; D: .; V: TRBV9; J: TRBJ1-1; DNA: TGTGCCAGCTCACCACAGGGACAGAACACTGAAGCTTTCTTT; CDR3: CASSPQGQNTEAFF
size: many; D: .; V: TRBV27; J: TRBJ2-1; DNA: TGTGCCTGCTTTGGGGTGTACAATGAGCAGTTCTTC; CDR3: CACFGVYNEQFF
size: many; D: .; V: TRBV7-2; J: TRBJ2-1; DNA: TGTGCCAGCAGCTTAGCGATGGGGGGCAATGAGCAGTTCTTC; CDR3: CASSLAMGGNEQFF
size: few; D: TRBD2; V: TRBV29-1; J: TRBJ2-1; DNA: TGCAGCGTCCCGGGACTAGCGATCGATGAGCAGTTCTTC; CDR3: CSVPGLAIDEQFF
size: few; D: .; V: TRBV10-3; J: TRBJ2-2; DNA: TGTGCCATCAGTCAGACGGCGACCGGGGAGCTGTTTTTT; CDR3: CAISQTATGELFF
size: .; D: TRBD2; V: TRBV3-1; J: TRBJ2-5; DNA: TGTGCCAGCAGTCTATATATCGGGACTATCGAAGAGACCCAGTACTTC; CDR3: CASSLYIGTIEETQYF
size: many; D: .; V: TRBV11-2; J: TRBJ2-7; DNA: TGTGCCAGCAGCTTGCTCAGGGGACTTTCATTCGAGCAGTACTTC; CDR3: CASSLLRGLSFEQYF
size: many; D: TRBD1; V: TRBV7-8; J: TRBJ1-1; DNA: TGTGCCAGCAGCGAGACAGGGGCGGCTGAAGCTTTCTTT; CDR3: CASSETGAAEAFF
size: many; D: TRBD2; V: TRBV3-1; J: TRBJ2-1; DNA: TGTGCCAGCACCCTGACTAGCGGGAGCCACAATGAGCAGTTCTTC; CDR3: CASTLTSGSHNEQFF
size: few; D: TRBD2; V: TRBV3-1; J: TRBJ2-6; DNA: TGTGCCAGCAGCCAAAGGACTAGCGGGGTCTCTGGGGCCAACGTCCTGACTTTC; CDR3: CASSQRTSGVSGANVLTF
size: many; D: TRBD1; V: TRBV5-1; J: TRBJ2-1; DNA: TGCGCCAGCAGCTTCCGACAGGGTGCGGATGAGCAGTTCTTC; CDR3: CASSFRQGADEQFF
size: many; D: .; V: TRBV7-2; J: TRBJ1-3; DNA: TGTGCCAGCAGCCCGGGTCCTTCAGGAAACACCATATATTTT; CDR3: CASSPGPSGNTIYF
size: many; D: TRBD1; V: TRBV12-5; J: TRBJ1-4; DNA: TGTGCTAGTGGTTTGGTACAGGGGCAGGGCCATGAAAAACTGTTTTTT; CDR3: CASGLVQGQGHEKLFF
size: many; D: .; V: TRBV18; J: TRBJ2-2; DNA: TGTGCCAGCTCACAGGTTGAAGGGGCCGGGGAGCTGTTTTTT; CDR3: CASSQVEGAGELFF
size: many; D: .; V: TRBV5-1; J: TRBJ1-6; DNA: TGCGCCAGCAGCCACGGACAGAATTCACCCCTCCACTTT; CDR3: CASSHGQNSPLHF
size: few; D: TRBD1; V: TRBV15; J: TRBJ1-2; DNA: TGTGCCACCAGCAGGAGGACAGGGTACTATGGCTACACCTTC; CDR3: CATSRRTGYYGYTF
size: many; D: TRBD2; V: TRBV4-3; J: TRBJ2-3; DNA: TGCGCCAGCAGCCAAGATAGCGGGAGCGCAGATACGCAGTATTTT; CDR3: CASSQDSGSADTQYF
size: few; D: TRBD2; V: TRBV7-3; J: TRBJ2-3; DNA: TGTGCCAGCAGCTTCGGGGGACTAGCGGGCACAGATACGCAGTATTTT; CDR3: CASSFGGLAGTDTQYF
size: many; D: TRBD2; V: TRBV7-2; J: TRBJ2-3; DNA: TGTGCCAGCAGCCCCCTTGGACTAGGGACCACAGATACGCAGTATTTT; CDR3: CASSPLGLGTTDTQYF
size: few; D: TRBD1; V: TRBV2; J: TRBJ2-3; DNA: TGTGCCAGCAGAGCCAGGACAGGGGGGGCAGATACGCAGTATTTT; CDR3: CASRARTGGADTQYF
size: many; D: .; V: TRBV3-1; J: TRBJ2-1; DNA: TGTGCCAGCAGCCAAGATGGCCTTTCCTACAATGAGCAGTTCTTC; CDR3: CASSQDGLSYNEQFF
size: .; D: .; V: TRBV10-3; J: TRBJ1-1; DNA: TGTGCCATCAGTCCCGGACACTCCCTGAACACTGAAGCTTTCTTT; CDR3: CAISPGHSLNTEAFF
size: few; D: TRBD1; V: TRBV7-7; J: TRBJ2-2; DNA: TGTGCTAGCAGCTCCTCGACAGGGGGCGGGGAGCTGTTTTTT; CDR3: CASSSSTGGGELFF